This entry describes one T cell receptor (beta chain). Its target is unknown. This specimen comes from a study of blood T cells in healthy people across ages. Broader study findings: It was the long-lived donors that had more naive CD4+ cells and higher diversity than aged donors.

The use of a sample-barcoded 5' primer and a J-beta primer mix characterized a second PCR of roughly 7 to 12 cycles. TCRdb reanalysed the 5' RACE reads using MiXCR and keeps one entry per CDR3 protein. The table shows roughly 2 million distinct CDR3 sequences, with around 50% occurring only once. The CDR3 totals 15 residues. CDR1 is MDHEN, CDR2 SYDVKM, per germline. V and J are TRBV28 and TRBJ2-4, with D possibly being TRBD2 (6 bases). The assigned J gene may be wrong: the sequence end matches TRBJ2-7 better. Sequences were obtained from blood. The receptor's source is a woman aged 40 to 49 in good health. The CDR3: CATRTLRTIMNEQYF. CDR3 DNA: TGTGCCACACGAACGTTGAGGACTATCATGAACGAGCAGTACTTC.